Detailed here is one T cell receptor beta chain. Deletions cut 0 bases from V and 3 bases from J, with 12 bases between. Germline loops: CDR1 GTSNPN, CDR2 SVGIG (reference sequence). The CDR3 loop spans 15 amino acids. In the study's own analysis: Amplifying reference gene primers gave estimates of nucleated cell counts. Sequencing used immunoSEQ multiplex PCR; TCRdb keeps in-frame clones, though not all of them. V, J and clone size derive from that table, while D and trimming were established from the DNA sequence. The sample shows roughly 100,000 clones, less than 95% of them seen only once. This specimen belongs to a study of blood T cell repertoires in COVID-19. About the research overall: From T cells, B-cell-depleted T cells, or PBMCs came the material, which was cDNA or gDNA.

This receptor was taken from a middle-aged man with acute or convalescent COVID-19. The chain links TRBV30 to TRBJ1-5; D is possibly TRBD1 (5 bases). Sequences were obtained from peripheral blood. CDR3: CAWSVGRAINQPQHF. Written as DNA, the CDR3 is TGTGCCTGGAGTGTAGGCAGGGCTATCAATCAGCCCCAGCATTTT.